These T cell receptor beta chains were read from a single sample in a study of shared clonotypes between healthy human individuals. Here immunoSEQ multiplex PCR was the method, and the copy in TCRdb shows in-frame clones only, minus some. This table has under 2,000,000 clones, approximately 95% appearing once. The specimen was naive CD8+ T cells sorted from blood. The receptors stem from a man aged 18-30 years in good health. Both conserved end residues are part of each CDR3. The D gene is left open where the match is weak. Where a row states a size, it is once, few, many or the class of an expanded clone; other rows omit it.

size: NA
D: NA
length: 17
J: TRBJ2-3
V: TRBV10-3
CDR3: CAISETQDGLGTDTQYF
DNA: TGTGCCATCAGTGAGACCCAGGACGGCCTTGGCACAGATACGCAGTATTTT

size: NA
D: NA
length: 17
J: TRBJ1-5
V: TRBV4-1
CDR3: CASSQDPGAQAWQPQHF
DNA: TGCGCCAGCAGCCAAGATCCGGGGGCGCAGGCCTGGCAGCCCCAGCATTTT

size: NA
D: TRBD2
length: 16
J: TRBJ2-1
V: TRBV19
CDR3: CASSIDRGVAYNEQFF
DNA: TGTGCCAGTAGTATAGACCGGGGGGTAGCCTACAATGAGCAGTTCTTC

size: NA
D: NA
length: 16
J: TRBJ2-7
V: TRBV7-8
CDR3: CASSQLKGGAMVEQYF
DNA: TGTGCCAGCAGCCAACTCAAGGGGGGGGCGATGGTCGAGCAGTACTTC

size: NA
D: TRBD1
length: 14
J: TRBJ2-7
V: TRBV7-6
CDR3: CASSYGTGTYEQYF
DNA: TGTGCCAGCAGCTATGGGACAGGGACCTACGAGCAGTACTTC

size: NA
D: TRBD1
length: 15
J: TRBJ2-1
V: TRBV30
CDR3: CAWSGQGPYYNEQFF
DNA: TGTGCCTGGAGTGGACAGGGTCCTTACTACAATGAGCAGTTCTTC

size: few
D: TRBD1
length: 17
J: TRBJ1-6
V: TRBV7-8
CDR3: CASSSFRTGTPNSPLHF
DNA: TGTGCCAGCAGCTCCTTTAGGACAGGGACACCCAATTCACCCCTCCACTTT

size: once
D: TRBD2
length: 16
J: TRBJ2-5
V: TRBV4-2
CDR3: CASSQDERGGWETQYF
DNA: TGTGCCAGCAGCCAAGATGAGCGGGGGGGCTGGGAGACCCAGTACTTC

size: NA
D: NA
length: 15
J: TRBJ1-1
V: TRBV5-1
CDR3: CASSLVWPEFTEAFF
DNA: TGCGCCAGCAGCTTGGTGTGGCCCGAATTCACTGAAGCTTTCTTT

size: NA
D: TRBD2
length: 15
J: TRBJ2-3
V: TRBV30
CDR3: CASNAGGASTDTQYF
DNA: TGTGCCTCAAACGCGGGAGGGGCTAGCACAGATACGCAGTATTTT

size: NA
D: NA
length: 13
J: TRBJ2-5
V: TRBV7-9
CDR3: CASRPWGQETQYF
DNA: TGTGCCAGCCGACCCTGGGGACAAGAGACCCAGTACTTC

size: NA
D: NA
length: 16
J: TRBJ1-3
V: TRBV28
CDR3: CASSLRQLVSGNTIYF
DNA: TGTGCCAGCAGTTTGCGACAGCTAGTCTCTGGAAACACCATATATTTT

size: NA
D: NA
length: 14
J: TRBJ2-2
V: TRBV19
CDR3: CASSIRSLTGELFF
DNA: TGTGCCAGTAGTATACGTTCCCTGACCGGGGAGCTGTTTTTT

size: NA
D: TRBD1
length: 14
J: TRBJ2-7
V: TRBV11-2
CDR3: CASSLIDRDYEQYF
DNA: TGTGCCAGCAGTCTCATCGACAGGGACTACGAGCAGTACTTC

size: NA
D: TRBD1
length: 15
J: TRBJ2-7
V: TRBV7-9
CDR3: CASSISGTGTDEQYF
DNA: TGTGCCAGCAGCATATCCGGGACAGGGACAGACGAGCAGTACTTC

size: NA
D: TRBD2
length: 14
J: TRBJ2-7
V: TRBV27
CDR3: CASSPGLAGHEQYF
DNA: TGTGCCAGCAGTCCGGGACTAGCGGGACACGAGCAGTACTTC

size: NA
D: TRBD2
length: 15
J: TRBJ2-2
V: TRBV6-5
CDR3: CASSPSGRNTGELFF
DNA: TGTGCCAGCAGCCCTAGCGGGCGGAACACCGGGGAGCTGTTTTTT

size: NA
D: NA
length: 15
J: TRBJ1-4
V: TRBV4-1
CDR3: CASSQASGALEKLFF
DNA: TGCGCCAGCAGCCAAGCTTCGGGGGCTTTGGAAAAACTGTTTTTT

size: once
D: TRBD1
length: 15
J: TRBJ2-2
V: TRBV6-5
CDR3: CASTGTGENTGELFF
DNA: TGTGCCAGCACCGGGACAGGGGAGAACACCGGGGAGCTGTTTTTT

size: few
D: TRBD1
length: 15
J: TRBJ1-5
V: TRBV7-6
CDR3: CASSPGTGGSQPQHF
DNA: TGTGCCAGCAGCCCCGGGACAGGGGGCAGTCAGCCCCAGCATTTT

size: NA
D: NA
length: 14
J: TRBJ1-5
V: TRBV27
CDR3: CASSTVASGQPQHF
DNA: TGTGCCAGCAGTACCGTGGCTTCGGGGCAGCCCCAGCATTTT

size: NA
D: TRBD1
length: 20
J: TRBJ1-1
V: TRBV14
CDR3: CASSQDLGQGIKASIAEAFF
DNA: TGTGCCAGCAGCCAAGATCTTGGACAGGGCATTAAGGCTAGTATCGCTGAAGCTTTCTTT

size: NA
D: TRBD1
length: 15
J: TRBJ2-2
V: TRBV10-3
CDR3: CAISPGTEDTGELFF
DNA: TGTGCCATCAGTCCCGGGACAGAAGACACCGGGGAGCTGTTTTTT

size: NA
D: NA
length: 16
J: TRBJ1-2
V: TRBV4-1
CDR3: CASSPRGKVWSDGYTF
DNA: TGCGCCAGCAGCCCAAGAGGTAAGGTCTGGAGCGATGGCTACACCTTC

size: few
D: NA
length: 13
J: TRBJ2-1
V: TRBV21-1
CDR3: CASSKEEGGEQFF
DNA: TGTGCCAGCAGCAAAGAAGAGGGCGGCGAGCAGTTCTTC

size: NA
D: NA
length: 17
J: TRBJ2-7
V: TRBV12-2
CDR3: CASRLIPTGLTFYEQYF
DNA: TGTGCAAGTCGCTTAATCCCAACGGGGCTCACCTTCTACGAGCAGTACTTC

size: NA
D: NA
length: 13
J: TRBJ1-1
V: TRBV2
CDR3: CASSELGIAEAFF
DNA: TGTGCCAGCAGTGAATTGGGCATCGCTGAAGCTTTCTTT